The 25 T cell receptor beta chains below come from one sample, sequenced in a study of CXCR3-negative and CXCR3-positive naive CD8 T cells. 5' RACE with UMI labels generated the TRB cDNA libraries. TCRdb reprocessed the 5' RACE reads and reports one entry per CDR3 protein, with no DNA. The listing contains tens of thousands of distinct CDR3 sequences. What was sequenced was memory CD8+ T cells from blood. The receptors originated from a human donor in good health. Some clones in this sample may be carry-over from other donors' samples.

The genes are TRBV15 and TRBJ2-7; absent DNA, TCRdb's TRBD1 call cannot be checked. CDR3 length: 13 residues. Germline assignment: CDR1 LNHNV and CDR2 YYDKDF (reference sequence). The CDR3: CATSRGGSYEQYF.

The chain has TRBV7-9 and TRBJ2-7; TCRdb calls TRBD1, which cannot be checked without DNA. The CDR3 covers 13 residues. Germline V CDR1 and CDR2: SEHNR, FQNEAQ (reference sequence). CDR3 residues: CASSFDSNYEQYF.

V and J are TRBV12-3 or TRBV12-4 and TRBJ1-1. The CDR3 is 13 amino acids. CDR3 sequence: CASSFGSAEEAFF.

The V call is TRBV27, the J call TRBJ2-1; TCRdb reports TRBD1, a call that lacks DNA to check it against. The CDR3 is 14 residues long. Germline V gene data show CDR1 as MNHEY and CDR2 as SMNVEV (reference sequence). The CDR3 loop is CASKGGSSYNEQFF.

The V gene is TRBV4-3, the J gene TRBJ2-1; no DNA is available, so the TRBD1 call from TCRdb remains unchecked. The CDR3 totals 16 residues. Germline V gives CDR1 LGHNA, CDR2 YSLEER. CDR3 amino acids: CASSQYVGGTYNEQFF.

V and J are TRBV28 and TRBJ2-5; checking the TCRdb D call of TRBD1 is not possible without DNA. Per germline, CDR1 MDHEN and CDR2 SYDVKM. The CDR3 is 14 residues long. The CDR3 is CASSTGGWQETQYF.

This sequence joins TRBV29-1 and TRBJ2-3; TCRdb returns TRBD1, unconfirmable since there is no DNA. The CDR3 covers 13 residues. Germline V CDR1 and CDR2: SQVTM, ANQGSEA. The CDR3 reads CSVDGGATDTQYF.

The J gene is TRBJ2-5, the V gene TRBV27; as DNA is missing, the TRBD2 call by TCRdb cannot be tested. Germline assignment: CDR1 MNHEY and CDR2 SMNVEV (reference sequence). The CDR3 has 15 residues. The CDR3 spells CASRTDGGTQETQYF.

V is TRBV29-1 and J is TRBJ2-1. The CDR3 totals 12 residues. The germline V gene encodes CDR1 SQVTM and CDR2 ANQGSEA. CDR3 residues: CSVEDLGYEQFF.

The rearrangement joins TRBV7-2 to TRBJ2-5; TCRdb names TRBD1, which stays unverified in the absence of DNA. The CDR3 length is 13 residues. Looked up from germline, CDR1 is SGHTA and CDR2 is FQGNSA. The CDR3 loop is CASSWTDQETQYF.

The CDR3 sequence is CASSDSEQGTLEQFF. The rearrangement links TRBV6-4 to TRBJ2-1; with no DNA, the TCRdb D assignment of TRBD1 cannot be verified. CDR1 MRHNA and CDR2 SNTAGT come from the germline V gene. The length of the CDR3 is 15 residues.

The rearrangement uses TRBV29-1 and TRBJ2-6; TCRdb's D gene call, TRBD2, goes unchecked for lack of DNA. Germline V lookup: CDR1 SQVTM, CDR2 ANQGSEA. This CDR3 spans 17 amino acids. CDR3 region: CGQIAGFRLSGANVLTF.

V is TRBV5-5 and J is TRBJ2-3. Germline values: CDR1 SGHKS, CDR2 YYEKEE (reference sequence). CDR3 length equals 13 residues. The CDR3 loop is CASSLDRPDTQYF.

The J gene is TRBJ2-7, the V gene TRBV4-1; TCRdb's D call, TRBD2, is unchecked because there is no DNA. Germline CDR1 reads MGHRA; CDR2 reads YSYEKL. This CDR3 region has 16 residues. The CDR3: CASSQEGGAGGNEQYF.

The gene calls are TRBV7-9 and TRBJ1-1. CDR3 length equals 12 residues. The germline V gene encodes CDR1 SEHNR and CDR2 FQNEAQ (reference sequence). CDR3 loop: CASSLVNTEAFF. The full variable domain, rest sourced from reference TRBV7-9 and TRBJ1-1, is DTGVSQNPRHKITKRGQNVTFRCDPISEHNRLYWYRQTLGQGPEFLTYFQNEAQLEKSRLLSDRFSAERPKGSFSTLEIQRTEQGDSAMYLCASSLVNTEAFFGQGTRLTVV.

The genes are TRBV12-3 or TRBV12-4 and TRBJ1-2; TCRdb returns TRBD1, unconfirmable since there is no DNA. This CDR3 region has 14 residues. CDR3 loop: CASIPGQGAGGYTF.

CDR3: CSVEDYRSGELFF. The gene calls are TRBV29-1 and TRBJ2-2. The CDR3 loop spans 13 amino acids. Germline CDR1 is SQVTM and CDR2 is ANQGSEA.

The V call is TRBV29-1, the J call TRBJ2-2; TCRdb's assignment of TRBD1 cannot be checked, as there is no DNA. Germline loops: CDR1 SQVTM, CDR2 ANQGSEA. The CDR3 totals 15 residues. The CDR3 sequence is CSVEDPQGGRGELFF.

The chain uses TRBV7-3 and TRBJ2-3; TCRdb selects TRBD1, and the lack of DNA leaves this call unchecked. The CDR3 loop spans 14 amino acids. Germline V gene data show CDR1 as SGHTA and CDR2 as FQGTGA. The CDR3 loop is CASSRVGARDTQYF.

This sequence joins TRBV9 and TRBJ1-1. CDR1 is SGDLS and CDR2 is YYNGEE in the germline V gene. The CDR3 runs 15 residues. CDR3 sequence reads: CASSVGGTLNTEAFF.

The CDR3 spells CASSSDLNTEAFF. This chain uses TRBV19 with TRBJ1-1. The CDR3 runs to 13 residues. Germline V CDR1 and CDR2: LNHDA, SQIVND (reference sequence).

The gene calls are TRBV12-3 or TRBV12-4 and TRBJ1-6; the D gene TCRdb calls, TRBD1, cannot be checked with no DNA. The CDR3 has 15 residues. Here the CDR3 reads CASSSRDRGDSPLHF.

V usage is TRBV15 and J usage is TRBJ1-1; TCRdb outputs TRBD1, but without DNA this stays unchecked. The CDR3 consists of 15 residues. Germline V gene sequence: CDR1 LNHNV, CDR2 YYDKDF (reference sequence). This CDR3 is CATSSTRQGPTEAFF.

The chain couples TRBV10-3 to TRBJ2-7. This CDR3 is 12 amino acids long. Germline V CDR1 and CDR2: ENHRY, SYGVKD. The CDR3 protein is CAISGDIYEQYF.

The chain combines TRBV20-1 with TRBJ1-5; the D call of TRBD1 rests on TCRdb alone, since no DNA is present to check it. The CDR3 contains 14 residues. Germline V lookup: CDR1 DFQATT, CDR2 SNEGSKA (reference sequence). CDR3: CSAPEGQNNQPQHF.